This T cell receptor beta chain was recovered during a study of blood T cell repertoires in COVID-19. TCRdb keeps only in-frame clones here, not all; method: immunoSEQ multiplex PCR. This repertoire shows more than 300,000 clones, around 87% found once; its top ten account for about 9.4%. The specimen was peripheral blood. This clonotype was obtained from a woman between 25 and 40 years old with COVID-19, enrolled during active disease.

The CDR3: CAISREGGEAFF. Here the CDR3 DNA reads TGTGCCATCAGTCGGGAGGGAGGGGAAGCTTTCTTT. The V call is TRBV10-3, the J call TRBJ1-1; no clear D gene. V was cut by 5 bases and J by 8 bases, with 12 bases left in between. Germline-derived CDR1 and CDR2 are ENHRY and SYGVKD. CDR3 length equals 12 residues.